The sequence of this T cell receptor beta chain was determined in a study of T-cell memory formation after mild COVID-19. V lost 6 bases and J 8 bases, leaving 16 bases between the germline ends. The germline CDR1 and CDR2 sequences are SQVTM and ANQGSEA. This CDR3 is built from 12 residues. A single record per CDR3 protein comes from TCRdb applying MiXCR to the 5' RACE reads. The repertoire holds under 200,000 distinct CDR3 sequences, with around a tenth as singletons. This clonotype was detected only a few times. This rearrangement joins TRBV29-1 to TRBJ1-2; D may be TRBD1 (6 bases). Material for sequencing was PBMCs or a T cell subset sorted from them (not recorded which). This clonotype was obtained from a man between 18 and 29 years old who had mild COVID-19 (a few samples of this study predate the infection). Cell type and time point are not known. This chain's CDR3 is CSVAPRGGGYTF. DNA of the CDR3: TGCAGCGTCGCGCCCCGAGGGGGAGGCTACACCTTC.